This TCR beta chain was retrieved from a study of T cell repertoires in cytomegalovirus infection. In regard to this clonotype: Its matching antigen is unknown.

Trimming took 0 bases from V and 7 from J, leaving 10 bases between them. Germline loops: CDR1 MGHRA, CDR2 YSYEKL. There are 14 residues in the CDR3. TCRdb fed the reads into MiXCR, producing one record per CDR3 protein. Among about half a million distinct CDR3 sequences, roughly a third were seen once, and the ten largest hold 17%. Study outcomes and limitations: Identification of carriers of CMV plus the relevant HLA was performed using cumulative public TCR beta family frequency.

The chain employs TRBV4-1 and TRBJ2-1; D call uncertain. This specimen consisted of cultured PBMCs, obtained from culture after CMV antigen stimulation. The TCR comes from a human donor in good health (CMV status not recorded). Some clones in this sample may be carry-over from other donors' samples. In nucleotides, the CDR3 is TGCGCCAGCAGCCAAGAGCTAGTCTCGAATGAGCAGTTCTTC. It translates to CASSQELVSNEQFF.